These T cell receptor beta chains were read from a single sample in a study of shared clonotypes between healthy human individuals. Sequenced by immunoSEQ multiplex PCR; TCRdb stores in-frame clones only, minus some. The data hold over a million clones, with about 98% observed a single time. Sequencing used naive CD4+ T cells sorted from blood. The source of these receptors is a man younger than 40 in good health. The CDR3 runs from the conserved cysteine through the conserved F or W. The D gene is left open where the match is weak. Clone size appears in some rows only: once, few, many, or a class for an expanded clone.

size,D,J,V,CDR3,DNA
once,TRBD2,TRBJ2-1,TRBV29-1,CSGGLAGGSAGEQFF,TGCAGCGGTGGACTAGCGGGAGGTTCAGCCGGTGAGCAGTTCTTC
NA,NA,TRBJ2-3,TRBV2,CASSGGRTDTQYF,TGTGCCAGCAGTGGGGGGCGGACAGATACGCAGTATTTT
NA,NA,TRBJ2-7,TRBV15,CATSRDHGGGRGSYEQYF,TGTGCCACCAGCAGAGATCATGGAGGGGGGCGGGGCTCCTACGAGCAGTACTTC
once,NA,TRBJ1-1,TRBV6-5,CASSYAGQNTEAFF,TGTGCCAGCAGTTACGCAGGTCAGAACACTGAAGCTTTCTTT
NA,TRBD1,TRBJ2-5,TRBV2,CASSVLRGRETQYF,TGTGCCAGCAGTGTTTTAAGGGGGCGAGAGACCCAGTACTTC
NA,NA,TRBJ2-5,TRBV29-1,CSVRAYQETQYF,TGCAGCGTGAGAGCGTACCAAGAGACCCAGTACTTC
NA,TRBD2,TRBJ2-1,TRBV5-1,CASSGLAGDDEQFF,TGCGCCAGCAGCGGACTAGCGGGAGATGATGAGCAGTTCTTC
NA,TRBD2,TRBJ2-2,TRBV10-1,CASSVSGDGPGELFF,TGCGCCAGCAGTGTTAGCGGGGACGGTCCCGGGGAGCTGTTTTTT
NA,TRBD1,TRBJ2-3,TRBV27,CASSSYRGAGTDTQYF,TGTGCCAGCAGTTCTTACAGGGGGGCAGGCACAGATACGCAGTATTTT
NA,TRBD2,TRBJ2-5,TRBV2,CASSESSGRQLETQYF,TGTGCCAGCAGTGAGTCTAGCGGGAGGCAGTTGGAGACCCAGTACTTC
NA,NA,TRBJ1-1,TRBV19,CASSVSGAEAFF,TGTGCCAGTAGTGTTTCGGGTGCTGAAGCTTTCTTT
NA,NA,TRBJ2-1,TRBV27,CASTPSPGLSYNEQFF,TGTGCCAGCACACCTAGTCCGGGACTCTCCTACAATGAGCAGTTCTTC
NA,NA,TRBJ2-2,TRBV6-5,CASSIVGVYAGELFF,TGTGCCAGCAGCATAGTTGGGGTCTACGCCGGGGAGCTGTTTTTT
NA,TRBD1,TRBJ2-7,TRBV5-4,CASSFGQGAGYEQYF,TGTGCCAGCAGCTTTGGCCAGGGGGCTGGCTACGAGCAGTACTTC
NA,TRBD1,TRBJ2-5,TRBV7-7,CASSSQTGTGETQYF,TGTGCTAGCAGCTCACAAACCGGGACAGGAGAGACCCAGTACTTC
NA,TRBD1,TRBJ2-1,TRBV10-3,CAISEFGTRTGGNNEQFF,TGTGCCATCAGTGAGTTCGGAACTCGGACAGGGGGAAACAATGAGCAGTTCTTC
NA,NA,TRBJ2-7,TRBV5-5,CASSPSVSYEQYF,TGTGCCAGCAGCCCTAGCGTATCCTACGAGCAGTACTTC
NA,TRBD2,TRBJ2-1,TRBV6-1,CASRLRLAAHNEQFF,TGTGCCAGCAGACTTCGACTAGCGGCCCATAATGAGCAGTTCTTC
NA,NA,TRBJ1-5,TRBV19,CASSTTGGGGSNQPQHF,TGTGCCAGTAGTACCACCGGGGGAGGTGGAAGCAATCAGCCCCAGCATTTT
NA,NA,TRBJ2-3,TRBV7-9,CASSPTVYSDTQYF,TGTGCCAGCAGCCCCACTGTGTATTCAGATACGCAGTATTTT
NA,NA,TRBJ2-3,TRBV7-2,CASSLTSGSTDTQYF,TGTGCCAGCAGCCTGACGAGCGGGAGCACAGATACGCAGTATTTT
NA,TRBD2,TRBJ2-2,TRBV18,CASSPLAAVINTGELFF,TGTGCCAGCTCACCTCTAGCGGCAGTTATTAACACCGGGGAGCTGTTTTTT
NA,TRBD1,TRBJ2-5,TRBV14,CASSLHGTGGPQYF,TGTGCCAGCAGCCTACACGGGACAGGTGGTCCCCAGTACTTC
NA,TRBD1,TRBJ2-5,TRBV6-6,CASSYPQGAQTQYF,TGTGCCAGCAGTTACCCACAGGGGGCTCAGACCCAGTACTTC
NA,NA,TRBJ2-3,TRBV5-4,CASSLSRTDTQYF,TGTGCCAGCAGCTTGTCTAGGACAGATACGCAGTATTTT
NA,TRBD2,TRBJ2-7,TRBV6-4,CASSGLAGGGYREQYF,TGTGCCAGCAGCGGACTAGCGGGAGGAGGGTATCGTGAGCAGTACTTC
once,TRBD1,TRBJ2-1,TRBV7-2,CASSSSSTGSSYNEQFF,TGTGCCAGCAGCTCCTCCTCGACAGGGAGCTCCTACAATGAGCAGTTCTTC
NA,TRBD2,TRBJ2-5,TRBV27,CAIAPSGVETQYF,TGTGCCATCGCGCCTAGCGGGGTGGAGACCCAGTACTTC